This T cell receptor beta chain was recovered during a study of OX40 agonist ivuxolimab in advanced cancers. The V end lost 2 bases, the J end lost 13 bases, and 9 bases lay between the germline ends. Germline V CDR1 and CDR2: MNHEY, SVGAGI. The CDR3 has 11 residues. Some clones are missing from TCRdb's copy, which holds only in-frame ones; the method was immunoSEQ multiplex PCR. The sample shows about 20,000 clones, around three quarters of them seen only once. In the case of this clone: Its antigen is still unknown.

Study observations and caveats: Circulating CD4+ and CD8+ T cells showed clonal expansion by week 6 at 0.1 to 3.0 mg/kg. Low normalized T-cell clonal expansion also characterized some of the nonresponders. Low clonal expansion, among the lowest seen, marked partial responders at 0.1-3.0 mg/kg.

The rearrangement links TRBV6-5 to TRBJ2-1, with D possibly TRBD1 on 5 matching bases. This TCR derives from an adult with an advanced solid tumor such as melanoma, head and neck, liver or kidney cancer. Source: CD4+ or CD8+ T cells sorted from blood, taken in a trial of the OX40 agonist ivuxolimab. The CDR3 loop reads CASSYRGQQFF. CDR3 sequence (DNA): TGTGCCAGCAGTTACCGCGGACAACAGTTCTTC.